This T cell receptor (beta chain) is from a study of T cell repertoires in cytomegalovirus infection. Looking at the study overall: Use of recently identified HLA-C-restricted and well-studied HLA-B-restricted CMV epitopes was part of the study.

Using its own MiXCR run on the reads, TCRdb lists one record per CDR3 protein. This sample has 900,000 to 950,000 distinct CDR3 sequences, with approximately 30% found just once. Findings of the study overall: Carriers of CMV plus the relevant HLA were identified by cumulative public TCR beta family frequency.

V lost 4 bases and J 0 bases, leaving 14 bases between the germline ends. The germline V gene encodes CDR1 SGHRS and CDR2 YFSETQ. This CDR3 comprises 16 residues. This clonotype has only one observation. The antigen is undetermined. The chain combines TRBV5-1 with TRBJ2-1, with D perhaps matching TRBD1 (5 bases). The material was cultured CD8+ T cells from PBMCs, obtained from culture after CMV antigen stimulation. The TCR comes from a human donor in good health (CMV status not recorded). Some clones in this sample may be carry-over from other donors' samples. For the CDR3, the DNA is TGCGCCAGCAGCCCCTGGACACCGAGCTCCTACAATGAGCAGTTCTTC. Translation: CASSPWTPSSYNEQFF.